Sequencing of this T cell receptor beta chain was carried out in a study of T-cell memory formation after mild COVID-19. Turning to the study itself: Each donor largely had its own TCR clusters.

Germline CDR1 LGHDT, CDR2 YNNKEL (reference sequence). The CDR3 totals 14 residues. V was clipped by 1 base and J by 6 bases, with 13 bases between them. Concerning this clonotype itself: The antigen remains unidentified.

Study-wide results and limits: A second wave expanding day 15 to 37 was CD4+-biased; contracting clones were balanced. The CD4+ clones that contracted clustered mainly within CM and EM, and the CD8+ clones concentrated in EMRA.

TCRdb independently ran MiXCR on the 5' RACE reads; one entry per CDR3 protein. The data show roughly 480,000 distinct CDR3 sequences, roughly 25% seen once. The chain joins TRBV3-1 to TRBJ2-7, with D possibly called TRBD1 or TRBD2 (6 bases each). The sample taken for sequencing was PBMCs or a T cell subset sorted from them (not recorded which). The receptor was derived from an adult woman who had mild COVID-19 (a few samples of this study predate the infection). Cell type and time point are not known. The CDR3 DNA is TGTGCCAGCAGCCAAGTGGCCAGGGGAGGCGAGCAGTACTTC. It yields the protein CASSQVARGGEQYF.